This T cell receptor (beta chain) was captured by sequencing in a study of cytomegalovirus exposure and HLA in healthy donors. Points from the study as a whole: An apparent linkage of common viral pathogens to several of the most significant clusters emerged in a later analysis. It was assumed in the presence/absence analyses that sequencing depth was roughly uniform across donors. Three CMV-associated chains were confirmed in vitro to be specific for CMV antigens.

All donors participated as healthy donors of bone marrow. Germline V gene data show CDR1 as MRHNA and CDR2 as SNTAGT. The CDR3 contains 20 residues. Trimming took 0 bases from V and 0 from J; bases not matched to a gene: 14. A note on this clone: The target antigen is unknown.

The primer mix had 60 Vbeta and 13 Jbeta primers. The data were produced by immunoSEQ multiplex PCR, yet TCRdb's version contains in-frame clones alone and is incomplete. Of approximately 120,000 clones listed, roughly 83% are singletons. V usage is TRBV6-4 and J usage is TRBJ1-5; TRBD1 matches 7 bases. The TCR comes from a man aged 18 to 30 in good health and CMV-seropositive. Source material: PBMCs. CDR3: CASSDSKAGTALYSNQPQHF. CDR3 nucleotide sequence: TGTGCCAGCAGTGACTCGAAGGCCGGGACAGCGCTTTATAGCAATCAGCCCCAGCATTTT.